A single T cell receptor beta chain is shown here with its context. This CDR3 is also generated by other DNA sequences in the sample. This sample was taken from a study of blood T cell repertoires in COVID-19. The CDR3 totals 14 residues. The trim removed 3 bases at V and 2 bases at J, leaving 4 bases unmatched. Germline V gene lookup returns CDR1 LNHDA and CDR2 SQIVND (reference sequence). Per the authors' pipeline: By means of reference gene primer amplification, nucleated cell counts were estimated. Clones were sequenced by immunoSEQ multiplex PCR, and TCRdb holds only the in-frame ones, with some missing. V, J and clone size reflect that table, while D and trimming were determined from the DNA. The sample consists of roughly 150,000 clones, approximately 80% of them appearing once.

The V and J genes are TRBV19 and TRBJ2-7; 7 bases map to TRBD1. The sequenced sample was peripheral blood. This sequence was found in a man aged 65 to 85 who had recovered from COVID-19. The CDR3 is CASSIGQGAYEQYF. The DNA for the CDR3 is TGTGCCAGTAGTATTGGGCAGGGGGCCTACGAGCAGTACTTC.